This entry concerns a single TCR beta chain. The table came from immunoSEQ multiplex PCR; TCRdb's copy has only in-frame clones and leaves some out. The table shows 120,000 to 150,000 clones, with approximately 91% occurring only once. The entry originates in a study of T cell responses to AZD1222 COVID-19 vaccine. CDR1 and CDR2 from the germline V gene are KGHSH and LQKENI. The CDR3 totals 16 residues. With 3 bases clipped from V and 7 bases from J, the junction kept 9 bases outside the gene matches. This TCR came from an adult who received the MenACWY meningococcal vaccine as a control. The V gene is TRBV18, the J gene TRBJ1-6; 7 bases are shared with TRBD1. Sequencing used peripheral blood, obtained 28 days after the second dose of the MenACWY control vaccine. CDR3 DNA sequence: TGTGCCAGCTCACCGGACCTGGCAGGGGGAAATTCACCCCTCCACTTT. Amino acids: CASSPDLAGGNSPLHF.